The 32 T cell receptor beta chains below were found in one sample sequenced in a study of CD8+CD57+ T cells in acquired aplastic anemia. The TCR beta profiling, which covered VDJ combination and CDR3 sequence, was carried out using genomic DNA as the template. TCRdb fed the reads into MiXCR, producing one record per CDR3 protein. The data show under 200,000 distinct CDR3 sequences, 45% to 55% seen once. The patients chosen for sequencing had shown expansion of CD8+CD57+ cells (detected by flow cytometry). Sequences were obtained from sorted CD4+, CD8+, or CD8+CD57+ T cells (not recorded which) from PBMCs. These receptors were collected from a human donor with aplastic anemia.

The J gene is TRBJ2-3, the V gene TRBV19, with unresolved D. The germline V and J ends were trimmed by 5 bases and 6 bases, with 6 bases remaining between them. Germline values: CDR1 LNHDA, CDR2 SQIVND (reference sequence). This CDR3 comprises 11 residues. In nucleotides, the CDR3 is TGTGCCAGTAGTCGATTGGATACGCAGTATTTT. Translated: CASSRLDTQYF.

The sample holds many counts of this clonotype. The chain is built from TRBV2 and TRBJ2-7; D is ambiguous. Trimming took off 8 bases at V and 6 bases at J, with 11 bases between the two ends. The germline V gene has CDR1 SNHLY and CDR2 FYNNEI. The CDR3 covers 11 residues. The CDR3 DNA follows: TGTGCCAGCCCACTTTTTTCCGAGCAGTACTTC. It codes for CASPLFSEQYF.

This clonotype was picked up a small number of times. This chain joins TRBV19 and TRBJ1-1; D is ambiguous. The CDR3 runs 9 residues. Germline CDR1 reads LNHDA; CDR2 reads SQIVND (reference sequence). Trimming took 5 bases from V and 11 from J, leaving 6 bases between them. The CDR3: CASSYPAFF. The CDR3 bases are TGTGCCAGTAGTTATCCGGCTTTCTTT.

V usage is TRBV4-1 and J usage is TRBJ2-7; 8 bases match TRBD1. The CDR3 covers 15 residues. Germline trimming cut 1 base from V and 4 bases from J; bases unmatched to any gene: 6. The germline V gene has CDR1 MGHRA and CDR2 YSYEKL. CDR3 region: CASSQGSGGVYEQYF. DNA of the CDR3: TGCGCCAGCAGCCAAGGGTCAGGGGGCGTATACGAGCAGTACTTC.

In its sample, this clonotype was seen many times. The chain couples TRBV6-5 to TRBJ2-7, with 11 bases aligning to TRBD2. The CDR3 runs to 17 residues. Unmatched junction bases numbered 12, after V lost 2 bases and J lost 6 bases. The germline gives CDR1 MNHEY, CDR2 SVGAGI. The CDR3 DNA follows: TGTGCCAGCAGTTACGAAGGGTTAGCGGGAGGGCCCTCCGAGCAGTACTTC. Residues: CASSYEGLAGGPSEQYF.

V and J are TRBV4-2 and TRBJ2-6; D not resolved. CDR3 length: 16 residues. Trimming took 4 bases from V and 0 from J, leaving 10 bases between them. Germline CDR1 LGHNA, CDR2 YNFKEQ. The CDR3, as DNA: TGTGCCAGCAGCCCCGGGTTAACCTCTGGGGCCAACGTCCTGACTTTC. Its protein is CASSPGLTSGANVLTF.

The CDR3 protein is CASSDATTGLEQYF. CDR3 in DNA: TGTGCCAGCAGTGATGCAACGACAGGGCTCGAGCAGTACTTC. This chain links TRBV25-1 with TRBJ2-7, with 7 positions matching TRBD1. V trimming: 3 bases; J trimming: 6 bases; junction bases outside the gene matches: 8. The germline V gene has CDR1 MGHDK and CDR2 SYGVNS. This CDR3 comprises 14 residues.

The rearrangement uses TRBV20-1 and TRBJ2-3, with D tentatively TRBD2 (6 bases). Trimming cost V 6 bases and J 4 bases, with 17 bases left between them. The CDR3 is made up of 14 amino acids. Per the germline V gene, CDR1 is DFQATT and CDR2 is SNEGSKA (reference sequence). For the CDR3, the DNA is TGCAGTGCGGAGCGGTCGGGAGTAGCAGATACGCAGTATTTT. Its protein product is CSAERSGVADTQYF.

This clonotype has ten or more counts. The rearrangement uses TRBV7-3 and TRBJ2-5; a weak D match, TRBD2 (6 bases). Germline-derived CDR1 and CDR2 are SGHTA and FQGTGA. V lost 0 bases and J 2 bases, leaving 13 bases between the germline ends. This CDR3 is 16 amino acids long. The CDR3: CASSLTREWIQETQYF. The CDR3 DNA reads TGTGCCAGCAGCTTAACCCGGGAGTGGATTCAAGAGACCCAGTACTTC.

The sample holds many counts of this clonotype. This chain uses TRBV14 with TRBJ1-2, with TRBD1 matching 7 bases. Germline CDR1 and CDR2: SGHDN and FVKESK. The length of the CDR3 is 16 residues. V was clipped by 3 bases and J by 5 bases; unmatched bases: 12. The CDR3 loop reads CASSHLPTDRVYGYTF. In DNA form, the CDR3 reads TGTGCCAGCAGCCATCTCCCCACTGACAGGGTGTATGGCTACACCTTC.

Note on this clonotype: At one of its ends the junction is not consistent with the germline gene, which may arise from a read error. The genes are TRBV19 and TRBJ1-5; D is perhaps TRBD1 (5 bases). The CDR3 is 15 amino acids. Germline V lookup: CDR1 LNHDA, CDR2 SQIVND (reference sequence). The CDR3, as DNA: TGTGCCAGTAGAACCGGGACCCAGGTAGATCAGCTCCAGCATTTT. Encoded protein: CASRTGTQVDQLQHF.

This clonotype has a count of ten or more. The chain carries TRBV5-1 and TRBJ2-7; possible D gene TRBD1, 6 bases. The V gene lost 4 bases and the J gene lost 5 bases, with 13 bases spanning the gap. This CDR3 has 13 amino acids. Germline V gives CDR1 SGHRS, CDR2 YFSETQ. The CDR3 here is CASSQTGVDEQYF. CDR3 bases: TGCGCCAGCAGCCAGACAGGTGTCGACGAGCAGTACTTC.

Remarks on this clonotype: The junction departs from the called germline gene at one end, perhaps through a read error. CDR3 amino acids: CASSPGGGQPQHF. Written as DNA, the CDR3 is TGTGCCAGCAGTCCAGGGGGAGGTCAGCCCCAGCATTTT. V is TRBV24-1 and J is TRBJ1-5; 7 bases fit TRBD1. This CDR3 has 13 amino acids. Germline V gene sequence: CDR1 KGHDR, CDR2 SFDVKD.

Concerning this clonotype: No conserved phenylalanine or tryptophan ends this CDR3, so it is likely a read error. The limits of the CDR3 on the DNA are not certain, so only TCRdb's listed CDR3 is given. The chain employs TRBV29-1 and TRBJ2-7; the table's D call TRBD1 went unverified against the DNA. The CDR3 spans 11 residues, counting both ends. CDR1 SQVTM and CDR2 ANQGSEA come from the germline V gene. Here the CDR3 reads CSVVRGGGRYL.

This clonotype was counted ten times or more. The chain links TRBV30 to TRBJ1-5; D is ambiguous. Trimming shortened V by 2 bases and J by 0 bases, and 8 bases separated the two germline ends. The CDR3 extends over 14 amino acids. The germline V gene has CDR1 GTSNPN and CDR2 SVGIG (reference sequence). The CDR3 region is CAWSTGYSNQPQHF. DNA of the CDR3: TGTGCCTGGAGTACGGGCTATAGCAATCAGCCCCAGCATTTT.

The V gene is TRBV11-2, the J gene TRBJ2-2; 10 bases match TRBD1. The CDR3 has 17 amino acids. The J segment lost 4 bases and the V segment lost 2 bases, leaving 7 bases of the junction unmatched. Germline values: CDR1 SGHAT, CDR2 FQNNGV. The chain's CDR3 is CASSLIPGQGPTGELFF. The CDR3 DNA reads TGTGCCAGCAGCTTAATACCGGGACAGGGGCCCACCGGGGAGCTGTTTTTT.

In regard to this clonotype: The conserved closing phenylalanine or tryptophan is absent in this CDR3, likely reflecting a read error. This sequence joins TRBV12-3 or TRBV12-4 and TRBJ2-7; D uncertain. This CDR3 region has 12 residues. This chain's CDR3 is CASNLLLHEQYL. The CDR3 coding sequence is TGTGCCAGCAATTTACTGCTCCACGAGCAGTACCTC.

This clonotype was seen just once. The genes are TRBV7-9 and TRBJ1-6; D might be TRBD1 (6 bases). Germline CDR1 reads SEHNR; CDR2 reads FQNEAQ (reference sequence). This CDR3 has 15 residues. Between the trimmed V and J ends, which lost 2 bases and 7 bases, there was a span of 12 bases. The CDR3 nucleotides read TGTGCCAGCAGCTTAATTCAGGGGAGCAATTCACCCCTCCACTTT. This encodes CASSLIQGSNSPLHF.

The CDR3 loop is CASSLDPGGMNTEAFF. The CDR3 DNA reads as TGTGCCAGCAGCTTAGACCCGGGAGGGATGAACACTGAAGCTTTCTTT. V usage is TRBV11-3 and J usage is TRBJ1-1, with unresolved D. Trimming took 0 bases from V and 0 from J, leaving 11 bases between them. Per the germline V gene, CDR1 is SGHNT and CDR2 is YENEEA. The CDR3 is made up of 16 amino acids. Complete variable domain (other parts from reference TRBV11-3 and TRBJ1-1): EAGVVQSPRYKIIEKKQPVAFWCNPISGHNTLYWYLQNLGQGPELLIRYENEEAVDDSQLPKDRFSAERLKGVDSTLKIQPAELGDSAVYLCASSLDPGGMNTEAFFGQGTRLTVV.

In this sample, this clonotype turned up many times. Sequence at one end of the junction differs from germline and may be a read error. Written as DNA, the CDR3 is TGTGCCATCACTGAGCCGCCAGATACGCAGTATTTT. This encodes CAITEPPDTQYF. V and J are TRBV10-3 and TRBJ2-3; D uncertain. Germline loops: CDR1 ENHRY, CDR2 SYGVKD. CDR3 length: 12 amino acids.

This clonotype was recorded at least ten times. The chain uses TRBV10-3 and TRBJ2-3, with D possibly matching TRBD1 (5 bases). The CDR3 is 13 residues long. Germline CDR1 and CDR2: ENHRY and SYGVKD. Trimming cost V 10 bases and J 4 bases, with 15 bases left between them. CDR3 in amino acids: CASYRSGADTQYF. The CDR3 DNA reads TGTGCCAGCTACAGGTCTGGGGCAGATACGCAGTATTTT.

This clonotype was counted once. The gene calls are TRBV7-8 and TRBJ1-3, with D uncertain. Between the trimmed V and J ends, which lost 4 bases and 4 bases, there was a span of 11 bases. The CDR3 loop spans 14 amino acids. Germline V gene data show CDR1 as SGHVS and CDR2 as FQNEAQ. CDR3 sequence reads: CASSYTVTGNTIYF. The CDR3, as DNA: TGTGCCAGCAGCTACACGGTCACAGGAAACACCATATATTTT.

This clonotype has at least ten counts. The chain joins TRBV19 to TRBJ2-2; 8 nucleotides agree with TRBD2. The germline gives CDR1 LNHDA, CDR2 SQIVND (reference sequence). Unmatched junction bases numbered 4, after V lost 6 bases and J lost 7 bases. The CDR3 covers 13 residues. The CDR3 region is CASSGRDNGELFF. DNA of the CDR3: TGTGCCAGTAGCGGGAGGGATAACGGGGAGCTGTTTTTT.

The V gene is TRBV6-1, the J gene TRBJ1-3; D is unresolved. Per the germline V gene, CDR1 is MNHNS and CDR2 is SASEGT. The CDR3 contains 15 residues. Trimming pared 4 bases from V and 3 bases from J, leaving 13 bases between. Here the CDR3 reads CASSGLRDGGNTIYF. For the CDR3, the DNA is TGTGCCAGCAGTGGCTTACGAGACGGTGGAAACACCATATATTTT.

The chain is built from TRBV29-1 and TRBJ1-2; D gene uncertain. The V gene's germline CDR1 is SQVTM and CDR2 ANQGSEA. V lost 7 bases, J lost 8 bases, and 17 bases lay in between. CDR3 length equals 12 residues. This CDR3 reads CSAGRGKEGYTF. The DNA of the CDR3 is TGCAGCGCCGGGCGGGGAAAGGAAGGCTACACCTTC.

This clonotype showed up just a few times. The rearrangement uses TRBV6-1 and TRBJ2-1; D is uncertain. V gave up 3 bases and J gave up 3 bases, with 12 bases separating them. CDR1 and CDR2 (germline): MNHNS, SASEGT. CDR3 length: 15 amino acids. The CDR3 reads CASSELASFYNEQFF. The CDR3 DNA reads as TGTGCCAGCAGTGAGTTGGCGAGCTTCTACAATGAGCAGTTCTTC.

This clonotype has ten or more counts. The V call is TRBV2, the J call TRBJ2-3; perhaps TRBD2 as D (6 bases). Trimming took off 1 base at V and 1 base at J, with 12 bases between the two ends. The germline gives CDR1 SNHLY, CDR2 FYNNEI. CDR3 length equals 16 residues. CDR3 nucleotides: TGTGCCAGCAGTGAAGTTCGGGAGCTGGGCACAGATACGCAGTATTTT. Protein sequence: CASSEVRELGTDTQYF.

This clonotype was recorded once. CDR3 DNA sequence: TGTGCCACCAGCGGGTCAGACCTCGGGACCCAGCATTTT. Translation: CATSGSDLGTQHF. This chain links TRBV15 with TRBJ1-5, with D hard to call. This CDR3 region has 13 residues. Germline CDR1 reads LNHNV; CDR2 reads YYDKDF (reference sequence). Trimming removed 5 bases at V and 11 bases at J, with 16 bases between.

A remark on this clonotype: The junction differs from germline at one of its ends, possibly a read error. This chain joins TRBV11-2 and TRBJ2-3; tentative D call: TRBD2 (6 bases). The CDR3 has 16 amino acids. Germline V gene lookup returns CDR1 SGHAT and CDR2 FQNNGV. The CDR3 here is CASSLVPGLLTDTQYF. Here the CDR3 DNA reads TGTGCCAGCAGCTTAGTACCGGGACTTCTCACAGATACGCAGTATTTC.

The CDR3 DNA reads TGTGCCAGCAGTGATTCTGACACGGCCCCAGAAACGGCTAACTATGGCTACACCTTC. It yields the protein CASSDSDTAPETANYGYTF. V gene TRBV7-9 combines with J gene TRBJ1-2; D is ambiguous. Germline CDR1 is SEHNR and CDR2 is FQNEAQ (reference sequence). The CDR3 contains 19 residues. V dropped 6 bases and J dropped 0 bases, with 26 bases sitting between them.

This clonotype showed up just a few times. The chain recombines TRBV27 with TRBJ2-7; 9 bases are shared with TRBD1. Germline V gene data show CDR1 as MNHEY and CDR2 as SMNVEV (reference sequence). The CDR3 spans 15 residues. The V and J ends lost 0 bases and 4 bases, in that order; junction bases with no gene match: 4. CDR3 DNA sequence: TGTGCCAGCAGTTTATCCGGGACAGGGCTGTACGAGCAGTACTTC. Encoded protein: CASSLSGTGLYEQYF.

The chain employs TRBV2 and TRBJ2-1, with D unresolved. V was clipped by 4 bases and J by 4 bases, with 11 bases between them. CDR1 and CDR2 from the germline V gene are SNHLY and FYNNEI. The CDR3 covers 14 residues. Here the CDR3 reads CASSGPANYNEQFF. CDR3 in DNA: TGTGCCAGCAGTGGTCCGGCCAATTACAATGAGCAGTTCTTC.